This entry lists 9 T cell receptor beta chains sequenced from one sample in a study of OX40 agonist ivuxolimab in advanced cancers. Sequenced by immunoSEQ multiplex PCR; TCRdb stores in-frame clones only, minus some. Found here are roughly 59,000 clones, 90% to 95% of them singletons; the top ten hold 13%. The material sequenced was CD4+ or CD8+ T cells sorted from blood, taken in a trial of the OX40 agonist ivuxolimab. All receptors come from an adult with an advanced solid tumor such as melanoma, head and neck, liver or kidney cancer.

The chain employs TRBV25-1 and TRBJ2-1, with 10 bases that match TRBD2. After removal of 5 bases from V and 9 bases from J, the junction contained 7 bases not matched to a gene. The CDR3 is 14 residues long. Germline V CDR1 and CDR2: MGHDK, SYGVNS. CDR3 residues: CASSTGLATAEQFF. CDR3 DNA sequence: TGTGCCAGCAGTACGGGACTAGCGACGGCTGAGCAGTTCTTC.

The V call is TRBV14, the J call TRBJ2-2; 14 bases align to TRBD2. The germline CDR1 and CDR2 sequences are SGHDN and FVKESK. Trimming at V came to 4 bases and at J to 6 bases, leaving 7 bases not matched to a gene. The CDR3 consists of 17 residues. The CDR3 DNA is TGTGCCAGCAGCCCTCCGGGACTAGCGGGGGAAGCCGGGGAGCTGTTTTTT. Encoded protein: CASSPPGLAGEAGELFF.

The V gene is TRBV14, the J gene TRBJ2-7; D is possibly TRBD2 (6 bases). The CDR3 contains 14 residues. The V gene's germline CDR1 is SGHDN and CDR2 FVKESK. Trimming removed 2 bases from V and 7 bases from J, with 15 bases in between. This CDR3 reads CASSQRGNNWEQYF. The CDR3 nucleotides read TGTGCCAGCAGCCAACGGGGGAACAATTGGGAGCAGTACTTC. Variable domain in full (rest from reference TRBV14 and TRBJ2-7): EAGVTQFPSHSVIEKGQTVTLRCDPISGHDNLYWYRRVMGKEIKFLLHFVKESKQDESGMPNNRFLAERTGGTYSTLKVQPAELEDSGVYFCASSQRGNNWEQYFGPGTRLTVT.

This rearrangement joins TRBV7-9 to TRBJ2-1, with TRBD1 matching over 9 bases. The CDR3 runs 16 residues. Trimming cost V 0 bases and J 3 bases; bases outside gene matches: 3. Germline V lookup: CDR1 SEHNR, CDR2 FQNEAQ (reference sequence). The CDR3 sequence is CASSLADRGVYNEQFF. DNA for the CDR3: TGTGCCAGCAGCTTAGCCGACAGGGGGGTCTACAATGAGCAGTTCTTC. Full variable domain (outside the CDR3, taken from reference TRBV7-9 and TRBJ2-1): DTGVSQNPRHKITKRGQNVTFRCDPISEHNRLYWYRQTLGQGPEFLTYFQNEAQLEKSRLLSDRFSAERPKGSFSTLEIQRTEQGDSAMYLCASSLADRGVYNEQFFGPGTRLTVL.

A remark on this clone: Other DNA variants within this sample encode the same CDR3. The chain couples TRBV19 to TRBJ1-1, with D hard to call. The germline V gene has CDR1 LNHDA and CDR2 SQIVND (reference sequence). V lost 1 base and J 2 bases, leaving 2 bases between the germline ends. CDR3 size: 12 residues. CDR3: CASSIGNTEAFF. The CDR3 DNA follows: TGTGCCAGTAGTATAGGTAACACTGAAGCTTTCTTT.

This clone showed up just once. The chain uses TRBV6-1 and TRBJ1-1; D ambiguous. From germline, CDR1 is MNHNS and CDR2 SASEGT. This CDR3 comprises 15 residues. Trimming took off 4 bases at V and 4 bases at J, with 16 bases between the two ends. The CDR3, as DNA: TGTGCCAGCAGTGCACGAAACGGGGAGGGCACTGAAGCTTTCTTT. It codes for CASSARNGEGTEAFF.

The chain couples TRBV6-5 to TRBJ2-3, with TRBD2 matching over 7 bases. J lost 4 bases, V lost 2 bases, and 3 bases had no gene match. This CDR3 spans 14 amino acids. The V gene's germline CDR1 is MNHEY and CDR2 SVGAGI. CDR3 protein: CASSYGGGADTQYF. CDR3 DNA sequence: TGTGCCAGCAGTTACGGCGGGGGTGCAGATACGCAGTATTTT.

V is TRBV27 and J is TRBJ1-1; 8 positions match TRBD1. The J segment lost 0 bases and the V segment lost 5 bases, leaving 8 bases of the junction unmatched. CDR1 is MNHEY, CDR2 SMNVEV, per germline (reference sequence). The CDR3 extends over 16 amino acids. The CDR3 region has the DNA TGTGCCAGCAGTCGACAGGGGATAACGGTGAACACTGAAGCTTTCTTT. Its protein is CASSRQGITVNTEAFF.

This clone was seen a handful of times. In nucleotides, the CDR3 is TGTGCCAGCAGTCCCGGACAGGGGATGAAATACGAGCAGTACTTC. It yields the protein CASSPGQGMKYEQYF. The J gene is TRBJ2-7, the V gene TRBV6-5; 9 bases are shared with TRBD1. V lost 5 bases and J lost 4; bases outside the gene matches: 9. Per the germline V gene, CDR1 is MNHEY and CDR2 is SVGAGI. CDR3 length: 15 amino acids.